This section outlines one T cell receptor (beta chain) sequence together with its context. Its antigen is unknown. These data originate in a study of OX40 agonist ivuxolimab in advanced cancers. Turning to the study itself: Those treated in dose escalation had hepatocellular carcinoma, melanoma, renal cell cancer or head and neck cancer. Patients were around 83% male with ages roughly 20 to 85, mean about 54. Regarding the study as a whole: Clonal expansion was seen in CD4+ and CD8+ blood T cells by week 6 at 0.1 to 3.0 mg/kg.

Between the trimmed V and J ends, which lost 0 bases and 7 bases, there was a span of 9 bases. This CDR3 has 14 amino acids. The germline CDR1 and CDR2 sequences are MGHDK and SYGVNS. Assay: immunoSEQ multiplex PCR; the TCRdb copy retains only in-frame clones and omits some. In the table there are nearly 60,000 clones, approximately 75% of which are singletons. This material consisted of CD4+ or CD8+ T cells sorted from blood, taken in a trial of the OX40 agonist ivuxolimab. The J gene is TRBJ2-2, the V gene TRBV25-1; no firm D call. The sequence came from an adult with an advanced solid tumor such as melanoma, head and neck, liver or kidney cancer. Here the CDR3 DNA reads TGTGCCAGCAGTGAATATGGGGTCGTCGGGGAGCTGTTTTTT. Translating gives CASSEYGVVGELFF.